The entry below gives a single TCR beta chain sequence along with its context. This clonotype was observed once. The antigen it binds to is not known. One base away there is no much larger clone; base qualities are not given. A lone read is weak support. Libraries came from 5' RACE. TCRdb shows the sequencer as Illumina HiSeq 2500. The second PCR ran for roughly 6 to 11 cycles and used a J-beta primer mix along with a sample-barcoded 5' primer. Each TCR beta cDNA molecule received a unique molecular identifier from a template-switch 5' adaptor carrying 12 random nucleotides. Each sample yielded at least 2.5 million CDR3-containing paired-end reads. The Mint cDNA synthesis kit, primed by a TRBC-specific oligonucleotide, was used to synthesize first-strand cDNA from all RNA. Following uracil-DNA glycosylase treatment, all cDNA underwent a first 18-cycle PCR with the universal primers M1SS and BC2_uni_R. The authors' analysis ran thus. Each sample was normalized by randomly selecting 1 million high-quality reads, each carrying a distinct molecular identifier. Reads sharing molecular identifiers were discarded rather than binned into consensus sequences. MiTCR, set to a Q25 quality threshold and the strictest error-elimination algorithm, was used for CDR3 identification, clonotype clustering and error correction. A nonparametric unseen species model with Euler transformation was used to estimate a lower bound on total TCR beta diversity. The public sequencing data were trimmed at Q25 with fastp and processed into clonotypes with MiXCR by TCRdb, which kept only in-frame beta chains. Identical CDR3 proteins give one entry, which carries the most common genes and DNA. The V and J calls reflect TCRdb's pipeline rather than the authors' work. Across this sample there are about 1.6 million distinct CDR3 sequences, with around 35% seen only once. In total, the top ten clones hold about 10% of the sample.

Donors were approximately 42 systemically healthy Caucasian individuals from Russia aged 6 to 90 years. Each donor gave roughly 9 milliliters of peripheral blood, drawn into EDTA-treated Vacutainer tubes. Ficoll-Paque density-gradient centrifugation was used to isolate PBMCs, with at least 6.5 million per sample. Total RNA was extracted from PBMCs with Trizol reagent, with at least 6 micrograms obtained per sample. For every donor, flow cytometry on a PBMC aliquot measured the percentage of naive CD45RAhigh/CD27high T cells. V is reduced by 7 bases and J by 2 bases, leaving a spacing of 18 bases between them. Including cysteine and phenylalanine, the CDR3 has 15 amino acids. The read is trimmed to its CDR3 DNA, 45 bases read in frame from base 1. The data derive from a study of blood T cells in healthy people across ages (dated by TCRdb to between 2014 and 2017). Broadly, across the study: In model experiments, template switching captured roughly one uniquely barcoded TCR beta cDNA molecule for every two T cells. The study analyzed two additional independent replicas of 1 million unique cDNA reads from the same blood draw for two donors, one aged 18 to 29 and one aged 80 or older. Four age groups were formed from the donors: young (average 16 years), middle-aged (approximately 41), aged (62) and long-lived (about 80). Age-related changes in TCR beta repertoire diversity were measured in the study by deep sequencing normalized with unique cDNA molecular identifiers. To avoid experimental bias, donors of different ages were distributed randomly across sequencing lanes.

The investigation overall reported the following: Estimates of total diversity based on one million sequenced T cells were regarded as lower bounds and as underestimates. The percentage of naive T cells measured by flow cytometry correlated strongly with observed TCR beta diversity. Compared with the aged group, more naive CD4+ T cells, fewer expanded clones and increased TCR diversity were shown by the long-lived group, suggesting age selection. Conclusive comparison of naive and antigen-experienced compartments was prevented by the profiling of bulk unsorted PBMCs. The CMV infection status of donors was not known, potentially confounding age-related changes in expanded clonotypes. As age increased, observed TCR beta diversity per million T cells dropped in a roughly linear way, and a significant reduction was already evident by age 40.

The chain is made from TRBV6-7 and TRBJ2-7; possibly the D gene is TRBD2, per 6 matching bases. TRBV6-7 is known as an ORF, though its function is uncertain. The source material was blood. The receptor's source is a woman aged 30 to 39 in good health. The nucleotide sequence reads TGTGCCAGCATCGTCCGGAGGGGAGGAACCTACGAGCAGTACTTC. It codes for CASIVRRGGTYEQYF.